The 32 T cell receptor beta chains below were found in one sample sequenced in a study of T-cell memory formation after mild COVID-19. Each CDR3 protein gets one entry after TCRdb re-called the 5' RACE reads with MiXCR. The table has about 560,000 distinct CDR3 sequences, roughly 20% seen once. The specimen was PBMCs or a T cell subset sorted from them (not recorded which). The receptor source for this set is an adult woman who had mild COVID-19 (a few samples of this study predate the infection). Cell type and time point are not known.

The chain links TRBV4-3 to TRBJ2-2, with D tentatively TRBD2 (6 bases). Germline CDR1 is LGHNA and CDR2 is YSLEER. Trimming removed 0 bases at V and 0 bases at J, with 11 bases between. This CDR3 has 17 amino acids. As DNA, the CDR3 is TGCGCCAGCAGCCAAGATTTGGGGGGAACGAACACCGGGGAGCTGTTTTTT. It encodes CASSQDLGGTNTGELFF.

The CDR3 region is CASSQGAATYEQYF. In DNA form, the CDR3 reads TGCGCCAGCAGCCAAGGAGCAGCGACCTACGAGCAGTACTTC. This chain connects TRBV4-1 to TRBJ2-7; D remains ambiguous. CDR1 and CDR2 from the germline V gene are MGHRA and YSYEKL. V was shortened by 1 base and J by 2 bases, with 9 bases between the two germline ends. This CDR3 has 14 amino acids.

This chain joins TRBV3-1 and TRBJ2-7; D is perhaps TRBD2 (6 bases). Trimming cost V 0 bases and J 0 bases, with 9 bases left between them. The CDR3 consists of 15 residues. Germline V gives CDR1 LGHDT, CDR2 YNNKEL (reference sequence). As DNA, the CDR3 is TGTGCCAGCAGCCAAGATTGGCGGGGCTCCTACGAGCAGTACTTC. Encoded protein: CASSQDWRGSYEQYF.

This sequence joins TRBV4-2 and TRBJ2-1; D gene unclear. Germline assignment: CDR1 LGHNA and CDR2 YNFKEQ. The CDR3 runs to 17 residues. The ends were cut back, 0 bases at V and 1 base at J, with 13 bases in the middle. The CDR3 protein is CASSQDWETGSYNEQFF. In DNA, the CDR3 is TGTGCCAGCAGCCAAGATTGGGAAACGGGTTCCTACAATGAGCAGTTCTTC.

The rearrangement links TRBV10-3 to TRBJ2-2; a weak D match, TRBD2 (5 bases). The CDR3 is 16 residues long. Germline V gene lookup returns CDR1 ENHRY and CDR2 SYGVKD. Trimming pared 3 bases from V and 4 bases from J, leaving 15 bases between. The chain's CDR3 is CAISDPSEGTTGELFF. The CDR3 DNA follows: TGTGCCATCAGTGACCCCAGTGAGGGTACCACCGGGGAGCTGTTTTTT.

The gene calls are TRBV25-1 and TRBJ1-1, with TRBD1 as a possible D gene (5 bases). The CDR3 loop spans 14 amino acids. Deletions cut 6 bases from V and 4 bases from J, with 15 bases between. CDR1 MGHDK and CDR2 SYGVNS come from the germline V gene. CDR3 protein: CASSIDRGGTEAFF. CDR3 nucleotides: TGTGCCAGCAGCATTGACCGGGGGGGCACTGAAGCTTTCTTT.

There are a few counts of this clonotype. The V call is TRBV5-8, the J call TRBJ1-4; unclear D gene. Germline V lookup: CDR1 SGHTS, CDR2 YDEGEE. There are 13 residues in the CDR3. Trimming stripped 0 bases from V and 7 bases from J, with 7 bases between. The chain's CDR3 is CASSLVLGEKLFF. As DNA, the CDR3 is TGTGCCAGCAGCTTGGTACTGGGTGAAAAACTGTTTTTT.

This clonotype turned up a few times. In DNA form, the CDR3 reads TGTGCCAGCAGCTTAGAGACTTTGGGGAGTGCAGATACGCAGTATTTT. This sequence encodes CASSLETLGSADTQYF. The chain employs TRBV7-2 and TRBJ2-3; a possible D gene is TRBD2 (5 bases). The CDR3 loop spans 16 amino acids. Germline CDR1 is SGHTA and CDR2 is FQGNSA. The V end lost 1 base, the J end lost 4 bases, and 15 bases lay between the germline ends. Using reference TRBV7-2 and TRBJ2-3 for the parts outside the CDR3, the full variable domain is GAGVSQSPSNKVTEKGKDVELRCDPISGHTALYWYRQSLGQGLEFLIYFQGNSAPDKSGLPSDRFSAERTGGSVSTLTIQRTQQEDSAVYLCASSLETLGSADTQYFGPGTRLTVL.

This chain links TRBV5-1 with TRBJ1-5; D gene uncertain. V lost 0 bases to trimming and J lost 2 bases, with 12 bases between them. CDR3 length equals 16 residues. The germline V gene encodes CDR1 SGHRS and CDR2 YFSETQ. CDR3 DNA: TGCGCCAGCAGCTTGGGTTGGGAGAGCGGCAATCAGCCCCAGCATTTT. Translation gives CASSLGWESGNQPQHF. The variable domain in full, completed from reference TRBV5-1 and TRBJ1-5, reads KAGVTQTPRYLIKTRGQQVTLSCSPISGHRSVSWYQQTPGQGLQFLFEYFSETQRNKGNFPGRFSGRQFSNSRSEMNVSTLELGDSALYLCASSLGWESGNQPQHFGDGTRLSIL.

This clonotype was counted between two and nine times. The rearrangement joins TRBV5-4 to TRBJ1-2, with a weak D call TRBD1 (5 bases). V was shortened by 4 bases and J by 4 bases, with 14 bases between the two germline ends. In germline, CDR1 is SGHNT, CDR2 YYREEE (reference sequence). The CDR3 extends over 14 amino acids. Here the CDR3 reads CASSATAEIYGYTF. CDR3 nucleotide sequence: TGTGCCAGCAGCGCGACAGCGGAAATCTATGGCTACACCTTC.

The chain carries TRBV12-3 or TRBV12-4 and TRBJ2-1; no firm D call. The CDR3 length is 13 residues. The V and J ends lost 6 bases and 1 base respectively, with 7 bases between them. The CDR3 protein is CASRELSYNEQFF. The CDR3 DNA reads TGTGCCAGCAGAGAACTATCCTACAATGAGCAGTTCTTC.

The V gene is TRBV12-5, the J gene TRBJ1-1; 11 nucleotides agree with TRBD1. The germline CDR1 and CDR2 sequences are LGHNT and FRNRAP. V shed 1 base, J shed 0 bases, and the junction held 4 bases outside the gene matches. This CDR3 has 17 amino acids. This chain's CDR3 is CASGLGTGGWVNTEAFF. The CDR3 nucleotides read TGTGCTAGTGGTTTGGGGACAGGGGGCTGGGTGAACACTGAAGCTTTCTTT. Full variable domain (missing parts from reference TRBV12-5 and TRBJ1-1): DARVTQTPRHKVTEMGQEVTMRCQPILGHNTVFWYRQTMMQGLELLAYFRNRAPLDDSGMPKDRFSAEMPDATLATLKIQPSEPRDSAVYFCASGLGTGGWVNTEAFFGQGTRLTVV.

The chain recombines TRBV28 with TRBJ1-5; 7 bases agree with TRBD1. V lost 6 bases to trimming and J lost 3 bases; unmatched junction nucleotides: 5. CDR3 length: 14 residues. Germline V CDR1 and CDR2: MDHEN, SYDVKM. The CDR3 region is CASRPQGNNQPQHF. In nucleotides, the CDR3 is TGTGCCAGCAGACCACAGGGGAACAATCAGCCCCAGCATTTT.

Concerning this clonotype itself: This clone may be a read error of a much larger clone one base away. The V call is TRBV29-1, the J call TRBJ2-7; D tentatively reads TRBD1 or TRBD2 (5 bases each). The germline V and J ends were trimmed by 7 bases and 2 bases, with 12 bases remaining between them. Germline V lookup: CDR1 SQVTM, CDR2 ANQGSEA. The CDR3 length is 12 residues. The CDR3 reads CSARDGTYEQYF. The CDR3 DNA is TGCAGCGCCCGGGACGGAACCTACGAGCAGTACTTC.

This clonotype was counted many times. The V gene is TRBV5-1, the J gene TRBJ1-4; tentatively, D is TRBD1 (6 bases). Germline loops: CDR1 SGHRS, CDR2 YFSETQ. There are 14 residues in the CDR3. Trimming pared 4 bases from V and 4 bases from J, leaving 11 bases between. The CDR3 DNA sequence: TGCGCCAGCAGCCCGGACAGCAATAATGAAAAACTGTTTTTT. This gives the protein CASSPDSNNEKLFF.

This clonotype was picked up a small number of times. The chain is built from TRBV5-6 and TRBJ2-3; D is uncertain. Germline V gene lookup returns CDR1 SGHDT and CDR2 YYEEEE. With 1 base removed from V and 7 bases from J, the gap between germline ends came to 16 bases. CDR3 length equals 15 residues. The CDR3 DNA reads TGTGCCAGCAGCTTGATAATGGATCCACTGAATACGCAGTATTTT. Protein sequence: CASSLIMDPLNTQYF.

V usage is TRBV7-9 and J usage is TRBJ1-2; D perhaps matches TRBD1 (6 bases). Looked up from germline, CDR1 is SEHNR and CDR2 is FQNEAQ (reference sequence). The CDR3 is 13 amino acids. The V gene lost 2 bases and the J gene lost 8 bases, with 12 bases spanning the gap. CDR3 protein: CASSLSGGRGYTF. The CDR3, as DNA: TGTGCCAGCAGCTTATCGGGGGGGCGAGGCTACACCTTC. Variable domain in full (rest from reference TRBV7-9 and TRBJ1-2): DTGVSQNPRHKITKRGQNVTFRCDPISEHNRLYWYRQTLGQGPEFLTYFQNEAQLEKSRLLSDRFSAERPKGSFSTLEIQRTEQGDSAMYLCASSLSGGRGYTFGSGTRLTVV.

The CDR3 sequence: CASSIPAGGYNEQFF. DNA of the CDR3: TGTGCCAGTAGTATCCCCGCGGGGGGATACAATGAGCAGTTCTTC. The chain is built from TRBV19 and TRBJ2-1; TRBD2 aligns across 8 bases. V lost 3 bases, J lost 4 bases, and 5 bases stayed unmatched. The CDR3 spans 15 residues. From germline, CDR1 is LNHDA and CDR2 SQIVND (reference sequence).

The chain has TRBV6-2 or TRBV6-3 and TRBJ1-1; D uncertain. The germline V gene has CDR1 MNHEY and CDR2 SVGEGT. Between the trimmed V and J ends, which lost 6 bases and 6 bases, there was a span of 20 bases. The CDR3 runs to 15 residues. This CDR3 is CASSHRVPGFAEAFF. Here the CDR3 DNA reads TGTGCCAGCAGCCACCGGGTTCCGGGCTTCGCTGAAGCTTTCTTT.

The J gene is TRBJ1-5, the V gene TRBV24-1; D is possibly TRBD1 (6 bases). The germline V gene has CDR1 KGHDR and CDR2 SFDVKD. The ends were cut back, 4 bases at V and 3 bases at J, with 9 bases in the middle. The CDR3 spans 14 residues. CDR3 in amino acids: CATSEGQLNQPQHF. CDR3 DNA: TGTGCCACCAGTGAAGGACAGCTCAATCAGCCCCAGCATTTT.

This clonotype was picked up many times. The chain carries TRBV12-3 or TRBV12-4 and TRBJ2-1, with D possibly matching TRBD2 (5 bases). This CDR3 contains 15 residues. V lost 1 base to trimming and J lost 4 bases, with 11 bases between them. The CDR3 protein is CASSLGAGSYNEQFF. For the CDR3, the DNA is TGTGCCAGCAGTTTAGGTGCGGGTTCTTACAATGAGCAGTTCTTC.

V is TRBV11-1 and J is TRBJ2-1, with 10 bases aligning to TRBD2. Germline V gene sequence: CDR1 SGHAT, CDR2 FQDESV (reference sequence). This CDR3 is 15 amino acids long. V was clipped by 3 bases and J by 10 bases; unmatched bases: 9. The CDR3 here is CASSFTSGAIGEQFF. CDR3 nucleotide sequence: TGTGCCAGCAGCTTTACTAGCGGGGCCATCGGGGAGCAGTTCTTC.

CDR3 amino acids: CASSLWLDGLIKSGNTIYF. The CDR3 region has the DNA TGTGCCAGCAGCTTGTGGTTGGACGGTCTGATCAAATCTGGAAACACCATATATTTT. The genes are TRBV5-4 and TRBJ1-3; D remains unclear. Trimming left V 1 base short and J 1 base short, with 21 bases between. The CDR3 extends over 19 amino acids. CDR1 and CDR2 (germline): SGHNT, YYREEE (reference sequence).

This clonotype has at least ten counts. This chain connects TRBV18 to TRBJ1-1; D unresolved. In germline, CDR1 is KGHSH, CDR2 LQKENI. Trimming took off 2 bases at V and 1 base at J, with 8 bases between the two ends. This CDR3 spans 14 amino acids. The CDR3 nucleotides read TGTGCCAGCTCACCAGGGAGGAAGAACACTGAAGCTTTCTTT. Its protein product is CASSPGRKNTEAFF.

The chain combines TRBV5-1 with TRBJ1-6; no clear D gene. Germline loops: CDR1 SGHRS, CDR2 YFSETQ. This CDR3 contains 14 residues. With 4 bases removed from V and 8 bases from J, the gap between germline ends came to 13 bases. The CDR3 DNA reads TGCGCCAGCAGCAACAACGGACCCTATTCACCCCTCCACTTT. It specifies CASSNNGPYSPLHF.

The gene calls are TRBV7-6 and TRBJ1-3; 7 positions agree with TRBD1. This CDR3 is built from 18 residues. Germline V lookup: CDR1 SGHVS, CDR2 FNYEAQ. V gave up 3 bases and J gave up 2 bases; unmatched junction bases: 13. The CDR3 region is CASSLFGKTGSAGNTIYF. The CDR3 nucleotides read TGTGCCAGCAGCTTGTTCGGAAAGACAGGGTCGGCTGGAAACACCATATATTTT.

This clonotype has a count of ten or more. The J gene is TRBJ2-7, the V gene TRBV5-4; D remains ambiguous. The CDR3 spans 16 residues. Germline lookup yields CDR1 SGHNT and CDR2 YYREEE (reference sequence). Trimming removed 3 bases at V and 4 bases at J, with 20 bases between. The CDR3 here is CASSYAGRQSLYEQYF. DNA of the CDR3: TGTGCCAGCAGCTACGCTGGAAGGCAGTCTCTTTACGAGCAGTACTTC.

The rearrangement links TRBV2 to TRBJ1-1, with TRBD1 matching over 8 bases. The CDR3 spans 13 residues. The junction had 10 bases not matched to a gene; V was cut back by 9 bases and J by 7 bases. From germline, CDR1 is SNHLY and CDR2 FYNNEI. CDR3 protein: CASGQGRDGEAFF. As DNA, the CDR3 is TGTGCCAGTGGACAGGGACGGGACGGTGAAGCTTTCTTT. The full variable domain, with the rest looked up from reference TRBV2 and TRBJ1-1, is EPEVTQTPSHQVTQMGQEVILRCVPISNHLYFYWYRQILGQKVEFLVSFYNNEISEKSEIFDDQFSVERPDGSNFTLKIRSTKLEDSAMYFCASGQGRDGEAFFGQGTRLTVV.

This clonotype was detected only a few times. J is TRBJ1-5 and V is TRBV4-3; D remains ambiguous. V was trimmed by 0 bases and J by 5 bases, leaving 5 bases between them. Germline lookup yields CDR1 LGHNA and CDR2 YSLEER. The CDR3 totals 13 residues. The CDR3 bases are TGCGCCAGCAGCCAAGAGAGGTATCAGCCCCAGCATTTT. Translation: CASSQERYQPQHF.

This clonotype was observed a handful of times. The V and J genes are TRBV11-2 and TRBJ1-1; D is possibly TRBD1 (5 bases). Germline V gene lookup returns CDR1 SGHAT and CDR2 FQNNGV. V was pared by 3 bases and J by 3 bases, with 20 bases between. The CDR3 is 17 residues long. The CDR3 DNA sequence: TGTGCCAGCAGCTTCTTTGGGGTAAGGGACGCGGACACTGAAGCTTTCTTT. It encodes CASSFFGVRDADTEAFF.

This clonotype was counted at least ten times. The rearrangement joins TRBV12-3 or TRBV12-4 to TRBJ2-2; 7 bases are a match to TRBD1. The CDR3 runs 15 residues. The V and J ends lost 3 bases and 5 bases, in that order; junction bases with no gene match: 6. CDR3 amino acids: CASSLSQQGTGELFF. The CDR3, as DNA: TGTGCCAGCAGTTTGAGCCAACAGGGGACCGGGGAGCTGTTTTTT.

This chain links TRBV25-1 with TRBJ1-4; D is unclear. Between the trimmed V and J ends, which lost 3 bases and 11 bases, there was a span of 13 bases. The CDR3 has 13 amino acids. The germline V gene has CDR1 MGHDK and CDR2 SYGVNS. The CDR3 sequence is CASSDPLTDKLFF. The CDR3, as DNA: TGTGCCAGCAGTGACCCACTGACGGACAAACTGTTTTTT.